This TCR beta chain stems from a study of T cells after posttransplantation cyclophosphamide. The study, taken as a whole, reports: Recipient CMV seropositivity and CMV reactivation strongly tracked TRB clonality. Later blood repertoires were often dominated by clones from the donor CD8+ memory compartment.

CDR3 length equals 14 residues. The germline V gene encodes CDR1 KGHSH and CDR2 LQKENI. Between the trimmed V and J ends, which lost 6 bases and 1 base, there was a span of 12 bases. On the day of bone marrow donation, the related graft donor provided peripheral blood. This clone has at least ten counts. Its antigen is not known. The table came from immunoSEQ multiplex PCR; TCRdb's copy has only in-frame clones and leaves some out. There are 35,000 to 40,000 clones in the sample, none observed a single time. The chain is built from TRBV18 and TRBJ1-1; D is unclear. The sequenced sample was PBMCs. This TCR came from a man aged 30 to 39 in good health and a related stem cell transplant donor. Here the CDR3 reads CASSPGVENTEAFF. The DNA of the CDR3 is TGTGCCAGCTCCCCCGGGGTAGAGAACACTGAAGCTTTCTTT. The full variable domain, completed using reference TRBV18 and TRBJ1-1, is NAGVMQNPRHLVRRRGQEARLRCSPMKGHSHVYWYRQLPEEGLKFMVYLQKENIIDESGMPKERFSAEFPKEGPSILRIQQVVRGDSAAYFCASSPGVENTEAFFGQGTRLTVV.